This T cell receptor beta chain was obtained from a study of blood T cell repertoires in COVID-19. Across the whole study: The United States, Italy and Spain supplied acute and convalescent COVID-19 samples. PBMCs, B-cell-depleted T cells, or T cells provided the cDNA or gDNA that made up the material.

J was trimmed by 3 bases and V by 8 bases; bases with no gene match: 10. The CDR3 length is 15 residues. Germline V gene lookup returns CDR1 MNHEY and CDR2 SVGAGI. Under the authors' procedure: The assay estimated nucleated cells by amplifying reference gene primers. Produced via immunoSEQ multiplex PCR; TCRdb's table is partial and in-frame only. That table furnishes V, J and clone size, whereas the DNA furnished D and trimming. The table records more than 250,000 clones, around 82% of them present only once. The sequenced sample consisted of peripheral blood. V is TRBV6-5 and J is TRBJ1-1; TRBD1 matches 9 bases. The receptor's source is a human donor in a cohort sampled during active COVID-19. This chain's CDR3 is CASSTGGIPDTEAFF. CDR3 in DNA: TGTGCCAGCTCCACAGGGGGCATTCCAGACACTGAAGCTTTCTTT.